These T cell receptor beta chains were read from a single sample in a study of breast tumors, draining lymph nodes, adjacent tissues. MiXCR was run by TCRdb on the multiplex PCR reads, yielding one entry per CDR3 protein. The sample contains approximately 210,000 distinct CDR3 sequences, approximately 31% of which appear only once. The sequenced sample was axillary lymph node tissue. The receptors were sampled from a female donor with breast cancer. Some clones in this sample may be carry-over from other donors' samples. Both conserved end residues are part of each CDR3. D genes are given only for firm matches. Only part of the rows carry a size: once, few, many, or a class if the clone is expanded.

>-|TRBJ1-1|TRBV11-3|-
TGTGCCAGCAACTCCGGGCCCAACACTGAAGCTTTCTTT
CASNSGPNTEAFF
>-|TRBJ2-7|TRBV4-3|many
TGCGCCAGCAGCCAAGATGGGGGGACTTCTACATACGAGCAGTACTTC
CASSQDGGTSTYEQYF
>-|TRBJ2-7|TRBV6-5|many
TGTGCCAGCAGTTACTCGAAGTTCCACGAGCAGTACTTC
CASSYSKFHEQYF
>TRBD1|TRBJ1-4|TRBV12-5|few
TGTGCTAGTGGTTTAGGAGGGGGCAGGGGAAGAGGAAAACTGTTTTTT
CASGLGGGRGRGKLFF
>-|TRBJ2-3|TRBV7-8|many
TGTGCCAGCAGCCCGACGGGAGATACGCAGTATTTT
CASSPTGDTQYF
>-|TRBJ1-2|TRBV7-2|many
TGTGCCAGCAGCTTAGGAGCAGGGTACAGCTATGGCTACCCCTTC
CASSLGAGYSYGYPF
>-|TRBJ2-4|TRBV20-1|-
TGCAGTGCCTCGAAGGTACCAGAAAACATTCAGTACTTC
CSASKVPENIQYF
>-|TRBJ2-5|TRBV5-6|many
TGTGCCAGCAGGGCGGGACCCGGGTTGGAGACCCAGTACTTC
CASRAGPGLETQYF
>TRBD1|TRBJ2-6|TRBV24-1|many
TGTGCCACCAGTGATCCGACAGGGGTTGGGGCCAACGTCCTGACTTTC
CATSDPTGVGANVLTF
>-|TRBJ1-2|TRBV27|-
TGTGCCAGCAGTTATTCCAGCCTCTATGGCTACACCTTC
CASSYSSLYGYTF
>-|TRBJ1-2|TRBV7-9|-
TGTGCCAGCAGCTTAGGGGGCCCGGACACCTTC
CASSLGGPDTF
>-|TRBJ1-6|TRBV19|-
TGTGCCAGTAGTCGAGAACACGTATATAATTCACCCCTCCACTTT
CASSREHVYNSPLHF
>TRBD1|TRBJ1-5|TRBV3-1|many
TGTGCCAGCAGCCCGAGGACAGGTAGCAATCAGCCCCAGCATTTT
CASSPRTGSNQPQHF
>TRBD1|TRBJ1-3|TRBV7-2|many
TGTGCCAGCAGCCCGTGGGGCAGGGGGCTTGTTGGAAACCCCATATATTTT
CASSPWGRGLVGNPIYF
>TRBD1|TRBJ2-2|TRBV7-9|many
TGTGCCAGCGGGACAGGTAGCGTGAACACCGGGGAGCTGTTTTTT
CASGTGSVNTGELFF
>TRBD1|TRBJ1-2|TRBV7-2|few
TGTGCCAGCAGCTTATCCCCCGGGACAGCTAACTATGGCTACACCTTC
CASSLSPGTANYGYTF
>TRBD2|TRBJ2-2|TRBV19|many
TGTGCCAGTAGGTTGACTAGCGGGAATGGTGCCGGGGAGCTGTTTTTT
CASRLTSGNGAGELFF
>TRBD2|TRBJ2-1|TRBV6-4|-
TGTGCCAGCAGCCCGGGACTAGCGATAAGGAAGTTCTTC
CASSPGLAIRKFF
>TRBD1|TRBJ2-7|TRBV20-1|many
TGCAGTGCTTCAAGGACAGGGAACAACGAGCAGTACTTC
CSASRTGNNEQYF
>TRBD2|TRBJ2-1|TRBV6-2/TRBV6-3|many
TGTGCCAGCAGTGGGACTAGTAGGTACAATGAGCAGTTCTTC
CASSGTSRYNEQFF
>TRBD1|TRBJ2-7|TRBV19|-
TGTGCCAGTAGTGTCCGGGACAGGGGCCACGAGCAGTACTTC
CASSVRDRGHEQYF
>-|TRBJ1-6|TRBV9|many
TGTGCCAGCAGCGGGACGGGTGTCGTGCCACCCCTCCACTTT
CASSGTGVVPPLHF
>TRBD2|TRBJ2-2|TRBV5-1|many
TGCGCCAGCAATGGAGTAGCGGGAGCGGGGGAGCTGTTTTTT
CASNGVAGAGELFF
>TRBD2|TRBJ2-5|TRBV9|many
TGTGCCAGCTCGCCGGGGGGGGAAGAGACCCAGTACTTC
CASSPGGEETQYF
>-|TRBJ2-2|TRBV9|many
TGTGCCAGCAGCGTTGCCATCTATTCCGGAGGCACGGGAACCGGGGAGCTGTTTTTT
CASSVAIYSGGTGTGELFF
>-|TRBJ2-5|TRBV7-2|many
TGTGCCAGCAGCTTAAAGTCTGGGTCGGTAGAGACCCAGCACTTC
CASSLKSGSVETQHF